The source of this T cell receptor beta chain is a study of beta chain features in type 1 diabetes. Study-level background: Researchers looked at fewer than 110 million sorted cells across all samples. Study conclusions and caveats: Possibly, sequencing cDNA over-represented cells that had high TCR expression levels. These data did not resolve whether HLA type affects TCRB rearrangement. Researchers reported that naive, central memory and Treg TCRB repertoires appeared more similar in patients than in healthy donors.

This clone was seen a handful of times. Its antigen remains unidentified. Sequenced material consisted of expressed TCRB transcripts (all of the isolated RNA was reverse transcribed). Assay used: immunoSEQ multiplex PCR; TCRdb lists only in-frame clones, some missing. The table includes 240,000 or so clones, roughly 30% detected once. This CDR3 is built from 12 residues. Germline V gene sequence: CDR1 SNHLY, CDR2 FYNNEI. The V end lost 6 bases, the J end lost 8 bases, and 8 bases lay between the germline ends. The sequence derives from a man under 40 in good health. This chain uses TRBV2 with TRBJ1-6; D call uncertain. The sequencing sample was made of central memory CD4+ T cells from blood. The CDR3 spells CASRNRDSPLHF. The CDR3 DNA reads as TGTGCCAGCAGGAACAGAGATTCACCCCTCCACTTT.